This is a list of T cell receptor beta chains from one sample in a study of cytomegalovirus exposure and HLA in healthy donors. Repertoires were generated with immunoSEQ multiplex PCR, while TCRdb's copy carries only in-frame clones and drops some. The sample shows about 43,000 clones, roughly 60% of them seen only once. The material sequenced was PBMCs. The receptors originated from a human donor in good health. The CDR3 runs from the conserved cysteine through the conserved F or W. The order of the fields is D gene, V gene, J gene, clone size, CDR3 protein, CDR3 DNA. The D gene is left open where the match is weak. Clone size is stated in some rows and not others, as once, few, many or a class when expanded.

d_call: -
v_call: TRBV7-9
j_call: TRBJ2-5
clone_size: -
cdr3_aa: CASSFGGETQYF
cdr3_nt: TGTGCCAGCAGCTTTGGGGGGGAGACCCAGTACTTC

d_call: -
v_call: TRBV16
j_call: TRBJ1-4
clone_size: -
cdr3_aa: CASSQQGTNEKLFF
cdr3_nt: TGTGCCAGCAGCCAACAGGGAACTAATGAAAAACTGTTTTTT

d_call: TRBD1
v_call: TRBV15
j_call: TRBJ1-6
clone_size: -
cdr3_aa: CATSRDRDRASPLHF
cdr3_nt: TGTGCCACCAGCAGAGATCGGGACAGGGCCTCACCCCTCCACTTT

d_call: -
v_call: TRBV4-1
j_call: TRBJ1-5
clone_size: -
cdr3_aa: CASSQEHNQPQHF
cdr3_nt: TGCGCCAGCAGCCAAGAACACAATCAGCCCCAGCATTTT

d_call: -
v_call: TRBV7-2
j_call: TRBJ2-7
clone_size: few
cdr3_aa: CASSLGHGSYEQYF
cdr3_nt: TGTGCCAGCAGCTTAGGGCACGGGTCCTACGAGCAGTACTTC

d_call: -
v_call: TRBV30
j_call: TRBJ2-7
clone_size: -
cdr3_aa: CAWSVGYEQYF
cdr3_nt: TGTGCCTGGAGTGTCGGGTACGAGCAGTACTTC

d_call: TRBD1
v_call: TRBV19
j_call: TRBJ1-2
clone_size: -
cdr3_aa: CASRRGQAYGYTF
cdr3_nt: TGTGCCAGTAGACGCGGACAGGCCTATGGCTACACCTTC

d_call: -
v_call: TRBV30
j_call: TRBJ2-3
clone_size: -
cdr3_aa: CAWRGAGPRTDTQYF
cdr3_nt: TGTGCCTGGAGGGGCGCGGGGCCCCGCACAGATACGCAGTATTTT

d_call: -
v_call: TRBV2
j_call: TRBJ2-5
clone_size: -
cdr3_aa: CASSVQGQETQYF
cdr3_nt: TGTGCCAGCAGTGTCCAGGGCCAAGAGACCCAGTACTTC

d_call: -
v_call: TRBV20-1
j_call: TRBJ2-3
clone_size: -
cdr3_aa: CSASGLDTQYF
cdr3_nt: TGCAGTGCCAGCGGTCTCGATACGCAGTATTTT

d_call: TRBD1
v_call: TRBV6-1
j_call: TRBJ1-5
clone_size: -
cdr3_aa: CASSPTGGAIQPQHF
cdr3_nt: TGTGCCAGCAGTCCGACAGGGGGCGCGATTCAGCCCCAGCATTTT

d_call: -
v_call: TRBV11-2
j_call: TRBJ2-5
clone_size: -
cdr3_aa: CASSVIRLGQETQYF
cdr3_nt: TGTGCCAGCAGCGTTATCAGACTGGGCCAAGAGACCCAGTACTTC

d_call: TRBD1
v_call: TRBV19
j_call: TRBJ2-5
clone_size: -
cdr3_aa: CASSPGQGGETQYF
cdr3_nt: TGTGCCAGTAGTCCGGGACAGGGAGGAGAGACCCAGTACTTC

d_call: -
v_call: TRBV4-2
j_call: TRBJ1-2
clone_size: -
cdr3_aa: CASSPLPGPGGGYTF
cdr3_nt: TGTGCCAGCAGCCCGCTGCCGGGCCCCGGAGGGGGCTACACCTTC

d_call: TRBD2
v_call: TRBV5-1
j_call: TRBJ2-5
clone_size: -
cdr3_aa: CASSGTLTSGGSRETQYF
cdr3_nt: TGCGCCAGCAGCGGGACACTGACTAGCGGGGGTTCCCGGGAGACCCAGTACTTC

d_call: -
v_call: TRBV29-1
j_call: TRBJ1-4
clone_size: -
cdr3_aa: CSVGENEKLFF
cdr3_nt: TGCAGCGTTGGCGAGAATGAAAAACTGTTTTTT

d_call: TRBD1
v_call: TRBV10-3
j_call: TRBJ2-5
clone_size: few
cdr3_aa: CAISESTGDRGPQETQYF
cdr3_nt: TGTGCCATCAGTGAGTCGACGGGGGACAGGGGCCCTCAAGAGACCCAGTACTTC

d_call: -
v_call: TRBV7-6
j_call: TRBJ2-7
clone_size: -
cdr3_aa: CASSLAPRAEQYF
cdr3_nt: TGTGCCAGCAGCTTAGCCCCAAGAGCCGAGCAGTACTTC

d_call: TRBD1
v_call: TRBV5-1
j_call: TRBJ1-6
clone_size: -
cdr3_aa: CASSSGQGGSPLHF
cdr3_nt: TGCGCCAGCAGCTCGGGACAGGGGGGGTCACCCCTCCACTTT

d_call: -
v_call: TRBV5-1
j_call: TRBJ2-1
clone_size: -
cdr3_aa: CASSQPTNEQFF
cdr3_nt: TGCGCCAGCAGCCAACCTACTAATGAGCAGTTCTTC

d_call: -
v_call: TRBV28
j_call: TRBJ2-7
clone_size: -
cdr3_aa: CASSLSFYEQYF
cdr3_nt: TGTGCCAGCAGTTTGTCTTTCTACGAGCAGTACTTC

d_call: -
v_call: TRBV5-6
j_call: TRBJ2-3
clone_size: once
cdr3_aa: CASSLDRITDTQYF
cdr3_nt: TGTGCCAGCAGCTTGGACAGAATCACAGATACGCAGTATTTT

d_call: -
v_call: TRBV10-3
j_call: TRBJ1-3
clone_size: -
cdr3_aa: CAISESRTFSGNTIYF
cdr3_nt: TGTGCCATCAGTGAGTCGAGGACTTTCTCTGGAAACACCATATATTTT

d_call: TRBD2
v_call: TRBV7-2
j_call: TRBJ2-1
clone_size: -
cdr3_aa: CASSPSGGYFHEQFF
cdr3_nt: TGTGCCAGCAGTCCTAGCGGGGGGTACTTTCATGAGCAGTTCTTC

d_call: -
v_call: TRBV7-6
j_call: TRBJ2-5
clone_size: few
cdr3_aa: CASSSGTTEETQYF
cdr3_nt: TGTGCCAGCAGCTCCGGGACAACTGAAGAGACCCAGTACTTC

d_call: -
v_call: TRBV10-2
j_call: TRBJ2-6
clone_size: -
cdr3_aa: CASIDYSSGANVLTF
cdr3_nt: TGCGCCAGCATCGACTACAGCTCTGGGGCCAACGTCCTGACTTTC

d_call: -
v_call: TRBV4-2
j_call: TRBJ2-2
clone_size: -
cdr3_aa: CASSQDVSGNTGELFF
cdr3_nt: TGTGCCAGCAGCCAAGATGTAAGCGGGAACACCGGGGAGCTGTTTTTT